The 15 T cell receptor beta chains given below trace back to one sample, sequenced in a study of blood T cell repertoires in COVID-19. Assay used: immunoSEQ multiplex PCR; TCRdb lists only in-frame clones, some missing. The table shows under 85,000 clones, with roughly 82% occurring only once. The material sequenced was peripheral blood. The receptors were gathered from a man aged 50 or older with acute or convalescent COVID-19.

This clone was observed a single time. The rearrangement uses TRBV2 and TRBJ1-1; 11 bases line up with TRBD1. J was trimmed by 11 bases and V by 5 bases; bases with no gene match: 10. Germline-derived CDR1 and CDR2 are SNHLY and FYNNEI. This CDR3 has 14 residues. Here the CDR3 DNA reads TGTGCCAGCAGTCCCCGGACAGGGGGCTCGGATGCTTTCTTT. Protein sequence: CASSPRTGGSDAFF.

The CDR3 nucleotides are TGTGCCAGCAGTTACTCCGGGGGAAATCAGCCCCAGCATTTT. Residues: CASSYSGGNQPQHF. The V gene is TRBV6-6, the J gene TRBJ1-5; possible D gene TRBD1, 5 bases. The CDR3 runs 14 residues. Germline CDR1 reads MNHNY; CDR2 reads SVGAGI (reference sequence). Between the trimmed V and J ends, which lost 0 bases and 4 bases, there was a span of 7 bases.

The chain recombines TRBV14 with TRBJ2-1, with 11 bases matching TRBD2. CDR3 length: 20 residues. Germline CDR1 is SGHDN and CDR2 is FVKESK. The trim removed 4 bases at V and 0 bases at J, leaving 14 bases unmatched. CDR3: CASSPTLTSGVYSSYNEQFF. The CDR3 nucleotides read TGTGCCAGCAGCCCCACACTGACTAGCGGGGTTTATAGCTCCTACAATGAGCAGTTCTTC. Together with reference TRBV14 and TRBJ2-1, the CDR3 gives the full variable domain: EAGVTQFPSHSVIEKGQTVTLRCDPISGHDNLYWYRRVMGKEIKFLLHFVKESKQDESGMPNNRFLAERTGGTYSTLKVQPAELEDSGVYFCASSPTLTSGVYSSYNEQFFGPGTRLTVL.

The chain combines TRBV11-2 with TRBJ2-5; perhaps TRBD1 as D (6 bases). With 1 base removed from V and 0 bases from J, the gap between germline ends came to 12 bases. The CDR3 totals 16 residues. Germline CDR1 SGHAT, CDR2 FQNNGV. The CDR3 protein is CASSLGRTAYQETQYF. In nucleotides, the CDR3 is TGTGCCAGCAGCTTAGGACGGACAGCGTACCAAGAGACCCAGTACTTC. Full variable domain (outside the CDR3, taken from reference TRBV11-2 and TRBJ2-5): EAGVAQSPRYKIIEKRQSVAFWCNPISGHATLYWYQQILGQGPKLLIQFQNNGVVDDSQLPKDRFSAERLKGVDSTLKIQPAKLEDSAVYLCASSLGRTAYQETQYFGPGTRLLVL.

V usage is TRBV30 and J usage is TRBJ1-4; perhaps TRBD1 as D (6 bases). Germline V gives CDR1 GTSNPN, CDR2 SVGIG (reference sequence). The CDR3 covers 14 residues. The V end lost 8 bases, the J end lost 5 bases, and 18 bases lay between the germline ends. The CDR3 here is CAGNKDSKNEKLFF. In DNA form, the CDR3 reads TGTGCCGGGAATAAGGACAGCAAGAATGAAAAACTGTTTTTT.

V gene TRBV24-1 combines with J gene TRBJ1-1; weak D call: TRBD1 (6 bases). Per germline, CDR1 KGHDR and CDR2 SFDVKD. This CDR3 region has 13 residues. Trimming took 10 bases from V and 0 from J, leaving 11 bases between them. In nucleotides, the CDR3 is TGTGCCACTACGGACAGATTGAACACTGAAGCTTTCTTT. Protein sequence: CATTDRLNTEAFF.

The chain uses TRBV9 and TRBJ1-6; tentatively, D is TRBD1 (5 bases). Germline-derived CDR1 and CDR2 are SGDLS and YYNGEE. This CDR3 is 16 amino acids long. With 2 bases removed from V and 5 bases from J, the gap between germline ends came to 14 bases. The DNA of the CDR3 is TGTGCCAGCAGCGTCGGGGGAGGGACGGATAATTCACCCCTCCACTTT. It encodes CASSVGGGTDNSPLHF.

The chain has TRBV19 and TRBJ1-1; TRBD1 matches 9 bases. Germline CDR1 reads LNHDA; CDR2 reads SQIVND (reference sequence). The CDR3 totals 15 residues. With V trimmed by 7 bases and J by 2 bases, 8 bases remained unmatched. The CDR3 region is CASTRDRAFNTEAFF. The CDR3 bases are TGTGCCAGTACACGGGACAGGGCTTTTAACACTGAAGCTTTCTTT.

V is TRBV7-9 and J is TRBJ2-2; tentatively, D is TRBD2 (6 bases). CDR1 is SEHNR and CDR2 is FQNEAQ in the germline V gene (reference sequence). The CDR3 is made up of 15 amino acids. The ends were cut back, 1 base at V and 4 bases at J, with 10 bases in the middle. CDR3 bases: TGTGCCAGCAGCTTAGTAGGGCGGGGCACCGGGGAGCTGTTTTTT. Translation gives CASSLVGRGTGELFF.

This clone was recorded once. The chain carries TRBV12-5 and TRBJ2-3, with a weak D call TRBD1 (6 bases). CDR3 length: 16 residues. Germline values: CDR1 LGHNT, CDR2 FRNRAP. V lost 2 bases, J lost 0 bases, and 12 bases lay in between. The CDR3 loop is CASGLTGQPSTDTQYF. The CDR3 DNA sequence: TGTGCTAGTGGTTTGACCGGACAGCCTAGCACAGATACGCAGTATTTT. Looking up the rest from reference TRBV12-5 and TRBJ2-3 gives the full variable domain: DARVTQTPRHKVTEMGQEVTMRCQPILGHNTVFWYRQTMMQGLELLAYFRNRAPLDDSGMPKDRFSAEMPDATLATLKIQPSEPRDSAVYFCASGLTGQPSTDTQYFGPGTRLTVL.

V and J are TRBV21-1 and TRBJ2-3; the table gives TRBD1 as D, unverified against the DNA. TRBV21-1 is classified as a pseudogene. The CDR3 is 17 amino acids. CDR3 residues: CASSKAWGQGHTDTQYF. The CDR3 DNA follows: TGTGCCAGCAGCAAAGCCTGGGGACAGGGGCACACAGATACGCAGTATTTT.

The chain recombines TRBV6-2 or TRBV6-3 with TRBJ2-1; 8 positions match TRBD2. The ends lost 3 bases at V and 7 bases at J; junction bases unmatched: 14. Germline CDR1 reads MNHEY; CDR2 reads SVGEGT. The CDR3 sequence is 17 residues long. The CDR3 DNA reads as TGTGCCAGCAGTTATAGCCCCGGCGGGAGGATGGGAAATGAGCAGTTCTTC. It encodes CASSYSPGGRMGNEQFF.

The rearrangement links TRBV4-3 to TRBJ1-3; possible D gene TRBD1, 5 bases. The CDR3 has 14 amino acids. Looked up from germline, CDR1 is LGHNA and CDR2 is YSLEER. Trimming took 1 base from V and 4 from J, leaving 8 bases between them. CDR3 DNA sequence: TGCGCCAGCAGCCAAGGGAGGGGAGGAAACACCATATATTTT. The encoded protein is CASSQGRGGNTIYF.

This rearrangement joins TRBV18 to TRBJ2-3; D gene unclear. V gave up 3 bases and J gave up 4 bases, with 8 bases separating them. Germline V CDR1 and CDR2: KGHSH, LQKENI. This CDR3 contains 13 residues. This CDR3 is CASSPFPADTQYF. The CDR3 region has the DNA TGTGCCAGCTCACCGTTTCCGGCAGATACGCAGTATTTT.

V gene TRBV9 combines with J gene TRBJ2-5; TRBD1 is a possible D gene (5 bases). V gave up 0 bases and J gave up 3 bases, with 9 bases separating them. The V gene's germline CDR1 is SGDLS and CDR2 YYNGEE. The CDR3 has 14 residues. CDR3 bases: TGTGCCAGCAGCGTAGCCGCAGGGAAAGAGACCCAGTACTTC. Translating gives CASSVAAGKETQYF.